This T cell receptor beta chain is from a study of T-cell reconstitution after alpha-beta-depleted transplantation in children. General study results and limits: It was surviving recipient T cells and thymic progenitors that gave some patients high TCRbeta diversity at day 60. Diversity and T-cell counts at one year after transplant derived mostly from new T cells. At around two months after transplant, the alpha-beta T cells were reportedly derived from several hundred expanded clones that came from non-depleted graft cells.

TCRbeta library preparation incorporated unique molecular identifiers. TCRdb ran MiXCR on the PCR reads and lists one entry per CDR3 protein. Here the sample spans hundreds of thousands of distinct CDR3 sequences, 11% being singletons. For this clonotype: Antigen specificity is unknown. This may stem from a read error, because a much larger clone lies one nucleotide away.

The TCR comes from a child under two years old with acute myeloid leukemia, due to receive a stem cell transplant. Material: PBMCs, obtained before TCRalphabeta/CD19-depleted stem cell transplant.

The CDR3 DNA reads as TGTGCCAGCTCACCACCTAGCGGGGGGAATGAGCAGCTCTTC. Protein product: CASSPPSGGNEQLF. The chain is built from TRBV18 and TRBJ2-1, with 10 bases aligning to TRBD2. Germline-derived CDR1 and CDR2 are KGHSH and LQKENI. This CDR3 contains 14 residues.